The clone carrying this T cell receptor beta chain was detected once. Both TCRalpha and TCRbeta chains were reverse transcribed with V-gene-specific primers. The PCR that amplified TCRs ran for about 20 cycles, relying on a constant-region primer and a V-primer adapter. TCRdb re-derived calls from the reads in MiXCR, one entry per CDR3 protein. The sample contains 9,500 to 14,000 distinct CDR3 sequences, approximately 51% of which appear only once. This record comes from a study of low-dose radiotherapy and immunotherapy resistance in tumors. For the study at large: The study gave patients oral aspirin 300 mg daily for four cycles from cycle 1 day 1.

This sequence was found in a human donor with advanced metastatic prostate, ovarian, gallbladder or colorectal cancer (not recorded which). This table probably holds off-target reads from a library built for another chain.

The chain's CDR3 is CASSQTPRGYTF. In DNA form, the CDR3 reads TGTGCCAGCAGCCAGACTCCGCGTGGCTACACCTTC. The rearrangement links TRBV26 to TRBJ1-2. TRBV26 is flagged as a pseudogene. The CDR3 has 12 amino acids.